The source of this T cell receptor beta chain is a study of CD8+CD57+ T cells in acquired aplastic anemia. This CDR3 is 15 amino acids long. Trimming cost V 1 base and J 3 bases, with 13 bases left between them. Germline V gene lookup returns CDR1 SGDLS and CDR2 YYNGEE. This clonotype was seen ten or more times. CD8+CD57+ cell expansion, shown by flow cytometry, had occurred in the patients selected for sequencing. Template material for TCR beta VDJ and CDR3 profiling consisted of genomic DNA. TCRdb analysed the reads with MiXCR anew, one entry per CDR3 protein. The top ten clones hold roughly 2.9% of a sample with more than 150,000 distinct CDR3 sequences, 40% to 55% of them seen once.

The receptor was isolated from a human donor with aplastic anemia. Specimen: sorted CD4+, CD8+, or CD8+CD57+ T cells (not recorded which) from PBMCs. The J gene is TRBJ1-2, the V gene TRBV9; D perhaps matches TRBD1 (6 bases). The CDR3 region is CASSVSGGVDYGYTF. CDR3 coding DNA: TGTGCCAGCAGCGTAAGTGGGGGCGTCGACTATGGCTACACCTTC.